Sequencing of this T cell receptor beta chain was carried out in a study of T cell changes during pregnancy in multiple sclerosis. Sequencing used immunoSEQ multiplex PCR; TCRdb keeps in-frame clones, though not all of them. The sample consists of around 33,000 clones, about 87% of them appearing once. This CDR3 region has 15 residues. The germline CDR1 and CDR2 sequences are SGDLS and YYNGEE. Trimming stripped 4 bases from V and 4 bases from J, with 15 bases between. The sequence came from a female donor with multiple sclerosis, enrolled in a pregnancy study. The sequences come from CD8+ T cells from peripheral blood mononuclear cells, collected in the third trimester of pregnancy. The rearrangement joins TRBV9 to TRBJ2-1, with a tentative D call TRBD1 (6 bases). The CDR3 coding sequence is TGTGCCAGCAGCCCTCCCCCCGGACAGTACAATGAGCAGTTCTTC. This encodes CASSPPPGQYNEQFF.